This entry features one T cell receptor beta chain sequence. The antigen this receptor binds is unknown. Per-base quality was not reported, and no clone a single base away is much larger than it. All patients had node-negative disease on CT and PET/CT, and none had a history of other malignancies or had previously received chemotherapy or radiotherapy. At each of two time points, roughly 6.5 milliliters of peripheral venous blood were collected in EDTA tubes. PBMCs were isolated by Ficoll-Paque Plus density-gradient centrifugation. Samples were stored at -80°C immediately after collection until analysis. Two rounds of multiplex PCR were performed to amplify the TCR beta CDR3 region from genomic DNA. The first PCR round used primers specific to each TRBV and TRBJ gene, with sequences filed in Chinese patent CN105087789A. The second PCR round used universal primers. The Roche High Pure PCR Template Preparation Kit was used to extract genomic DNA from frozen PBMCs. Libraries were sequenced paired-end with 151 bp reads on an Illumina HiSeq 3000. The paper's data handling went like this. Raw reads lacking the multiplex PCR primer sequences were removed with CutAdapt. PEAR was used to merge high-quality paired reads into contigs. MiXCR assigned TRB V, D and J gene segments to each contig by aligning to reference sequences. To remove sequencing errors, CDR3 sequences were clustered according to base quality and sequence similarity. Shannon entropy normalized by the natural log of productive TCR sequence number was used as the measure of diversity. Clonality was defined as one minus Shannon entropy divided by the natural log of the number of unique clonotypes. Progression-free survival cut-offs for repertoire metrics were chosen using the Youden index of ROC curves, with analyses run in R 3.5.3. The public reads were reanalyzed by TCRdb: fastp trimming at Q25, MiXCR alignment, in-frame beta chains only. Merged by CDR3 protein, the rows form single entries marked with the most common genes and DNA. TCRdb, rather than the study authors, made the V and J calls. This sample is represented by 24,000 or so distinct CDR3 sequences; approximately 40% of them were singletons. Roughly 21% of the sample is in the top ten clones.

The data originate from a study of prognosis after radiotherapy for stage I lung cancer (dated by TCRdb to the early 2020s). Turning to the overall study: Between April 2018 and 2019, roughly 19 patients with stage I NSCLC were enrolled in Nanjing, China. All patients were considered medically inoperable, owing to comorbidities in 11 to 13 and refusal of surgery in about 7. A total of roughly 38 blood samples from approximately 19 patients were sequenced, with one sample obtained before and one obtained after SBRT for each patient. On tumor histology, twelve patients had adenocarcinoma and roughly 7 had squamous cell carcinoma. Concurrent therapy was not administered to any patient alongside SBRT. Peripheral blood TCR beta repertoires were profiled in stage I NSCLC patients before and after stereotactic body radiotherapy, and the study then linked these repertoires to distant failure. Distant metastases were developed by four of the 19 patients after SBRT, at a median of around seven months, whereas no significant progression was observed in the other 15 patients. SBRT was given in 3 to 5 fractions with a biologically effective dose of at least 100 Gy, using image-guided IMRT or VMAT. In about 15 patients the disease was a newly diagnosed primary stage I lung tumor, whereas roughly five had oligometastatic NSCLC following surgical resection of the primary tumor. Ages in the cohort of about a dozen men and over 5 women ranged from roughly 50 to 85 years, with a median of 74. The research as a whole found: Unique TCR clone counts fell after SBRT (median around 11,000 before versus several thousand after; Wilcoxon paired P=0.011). Post-SBRT Shannon entropy and its change from baseline were lower in patients who developed distant metastases; baseline Shannon entropy was not associated with metastases. Differences by metastasis status were reportedly seen in TRBV and TRBJ usage frequencies, involving two V genes at baseline and, after SBRT, nine or ten V genes and two J genes. Whether the expanded TCR clones were tumor-specific was not determined. All reported P values were unadjusted for multiple comparisons. Limitations of the study included a small cohort and short follow-up, and the study findings need independent validation.

As encoded in the germline V gene, CDR1 is MNHEY while CDR2 is SVGEGT. V is clipped by 6 bases and J by 9 bases, and the sequence between their germline boundaries is 18 bases long. The CDR3, cysteine through phenylalanine, is 13 amino acids long. Kept here is only the CDR3 DNA, which spans 39 bases and is read in frame from base 1. The TCR sequence derives from a donor aged 50 or older with non-small cell lung cancer. The chain joins TRBV6-2 or TRBV6-3 to TRBJ2-7; the D segment is perhaps TRBD1 or TRBD2, each sharing 5 matched bases. The sample was PBMCs, taken before or after stereotactic body radiation therapy (not recorded which). The nucleotide sequence reads TGTGCCAGCAGCGATGTGAGGGGCCGTCGGCAGTACTTC. This gives the protein CASSDVRGRRQYF.